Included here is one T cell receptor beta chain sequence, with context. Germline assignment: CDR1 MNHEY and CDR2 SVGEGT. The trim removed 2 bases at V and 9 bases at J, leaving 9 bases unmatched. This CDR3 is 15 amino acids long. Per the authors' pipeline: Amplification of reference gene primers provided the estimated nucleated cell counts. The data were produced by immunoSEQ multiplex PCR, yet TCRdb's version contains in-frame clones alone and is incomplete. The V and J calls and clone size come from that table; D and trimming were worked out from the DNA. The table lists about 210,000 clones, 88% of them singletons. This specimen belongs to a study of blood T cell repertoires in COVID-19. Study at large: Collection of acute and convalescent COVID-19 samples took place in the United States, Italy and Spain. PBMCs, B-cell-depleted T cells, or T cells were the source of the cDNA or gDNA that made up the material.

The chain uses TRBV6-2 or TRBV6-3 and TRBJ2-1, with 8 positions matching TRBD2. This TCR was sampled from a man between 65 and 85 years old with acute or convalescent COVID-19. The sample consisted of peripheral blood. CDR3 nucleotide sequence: TGTGCCAGCAGTTACGGGGGTAGCGGGGTTGGTGAGCAGTTCTTC. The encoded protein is CASSYGGSGVGEQFF.